This T cell receptor beta chain was observed in a study of metastatic and nonmetastatic thyroid tumors. Every patient was untreated before thyroid surgery. TCRdb reanalyzed the PCR reads via MiXCR. The sample holds approximately 90,000 clones, 9.5% to 15% seen once. This clone came up many times. The TCR originated in a female donor with papillary thyroid cancer or a benign thyroid nodule (not recorded which). Some clones in this sample may be carry-over from other donors' samples. Specimen: blood.

The chain's CDR3 is CASSLWWTATDTQYF. The CDR3, as DNA: TGTGCCAGCAGCTTGTGGTGGACGGCCACAGATACGCAGTATTTT. This rearrangement joins TRBV5-6 to TRBJ2-3; D unresolved. In germline, CDR1 is SGHDT, CDR2 YYEEEE. The CDR3 is 15 residues long. The germline V and J ends were trimmed by 1 base and 2 bases, with 11 bases remaining between them. The full variable domain, with the rest looked up from reference TRBV5-6 and TRBJ2-3, is DAGVTQSPTHLIKTRGQQVTLRCSPKSGHDTVSWYQQALGQGPQFIFQYYEEEERQRGNFPDRFSGHQFPNYSSELNVNALLLGDSALYLCASSLWWTATDTQYFGPGTRLTVL.